Presented here are 9 T cell receptor beta chains from one specimen sequenced in a study of cytomegalovirus exposure and HLA in healthy donors. Generated by immunoSEQ multiplex PCR, the TCRdb table keeps only in-frame clones and is missing some. The sample has around 300,000 clones, 87% seen once. Source material: PBMCs. The receptors shown here come from a woman in her 30s in good health and CMV-seropositive.

This rearrangement joins TRBV15 to TRBJ1-5; D is uncertain. Germline lookup yields CDR1 LNHNV and CDR2 YYDKDF (reference sequence). The CDR3 has 17 residues. The V end lost 0 bases, the J end lost 0 bases, and 12 bases lay between the germline ends. CDR3: CATSRDSAVNSNQPQHF. The CDR3 region has the DNA TGTGCCACCAGCAGAGATTCGGCAGTAAATAGCAATCAGCCCCAGCATTTT.

V and J are TRBV28 and TRBJ1-1, with 7 bases that match TRBD1. Germline values: CDR1 MDHEN, CDR2 SYDVKM. This CDR3 is 14 amino acids long. V lost 5 bases, J lost 0 bases, and 3 bases stayed unmatched. In DNA form, the CDR3 reads TGTGCCAGCAGTGAGAGGGGGCTGAACACTGAAGCTTTCTTT. As protein: CASSERGLNTEAFF.

V gene TRBV2 combines with J gene TRBJ2-5; 14 bases fit TRBD2. CDR3 size: 19 residues. Germline V gives CDR1 SNHLY, CDR2 FYNNEI. V lost 1 base, J lost 0 bases, and 7 bases stayed unmatched. This CDR3 reads CASSEGGGLAGVYQETQYF. The DNA of the CDR3 is TGTGCCAGCAGTGAAGGGGGGGGACTAGCGGGAGTGTACCAAGAGACCCAGTACTTC.

This chain uses TRBV11-2 with TRBJ2-7; possibly TRBD1 for D (5 bases). This CDR3 region has 15 residues. Germline V gene lookup returns CDR1 SGHAT and CDR2 FQNNGV. V was shortened by 2 bases and J by 2 bases, with 13 bases between the two germline ends. This CDR3 reads CASSLSSGITYEQYF. The CDR3 DNA sequence: TGTGCCAGCAGCTTATCGTCAGGGATAACCTACGAGCAGTACTTC.

Regarding this clone: This CDR3 fails to terminate in the conserved phenylalanine or tryptophan, so it likely reflects a read error. The V and J genes are TRBV6-5 and TRBJ1-2; D remains ambiguous. From germline, CDR1 is MNHEY and CDR2 SVGAGI. This CDR3 spans 14 amino acids. The germline V and J ends were trimmed by 4 bases and 4 bases, with 13 bases remaining between them. DNA for the CDR3: TGTGCCAGCAGTTTCCAGCCTCTCCTCTATGGCTACACCCTC. It specifies CASSFQPLLYGYTL.

The rearrangement links TRBV5-1 to TRBJ2-3; 9 bases match TRBD2. Germline assignment: CDR1 SGHRS and CDR2 YFSETQ. The length of the CDR3 is 18 residues. The V gene end was trimmed by 3 bases and the J gene end by 2 bases; junction bases not matched to a gene: 13. The CDR3 coding sequence is TGCGCCAGCAGCTCCCCATTCCGTCTAGCGGGGACCACAGATACGCAGTATTTT. It translates to CASSSPFRLAGTTDTQYF.

CDR3 region: CASNPSGRARETQYF. The CDR3, as DNA: TGTGCCAGCAACCCCAGCGGGAGGGCTCGAGAGACCCAGTACTTC. The chain is built from TRBV27 and TRBJ2-5; 10 bases match TRBD2. The CDR3 has 15 amino acids. Germline V gene data show CDR1 as MNHEY and CDR2 as SMNVEV (reference sequence). Losses at the gene ends were 7 bases for V and 4 bases for J; bases not matched to a gene: 9.

The chain uses TRBV29-1 and TRBJ2-1; TRBD2 matches 10 bases. CDR3 length: 14 amino acids. Germline V gene lookup returns CDR1 SQVTM and CDR2 ANQGSEA. V was clipped by 3 bases and J by 8 bases; unmatched bases: 7. The CDR3 region has the DNA TGCAGCGTTGACGGGCTAGCGGGAGTTGATGAGCAGTTCTTC. Its protein is CSVDGLAGVDEQFF.

The chain recombines TRBV9 with TRBJ2-1; 7 bases line up with TRBD2. The CDR3 is made up of 14 amino acids. V was pared by 3 bases and J by 5 bases, with 5 bases of the junction left unmatched. The germline gives CDR1 SGDLS, CDR2 YYNGEE. DNA of the CDR3: TGTGCCAGCAGCGGACGGGCGGGGGACAATGAGCAGTTCTTC. Residues: CASSGRAGDNEQFF. The variable domain in full, completed from reference TRBV9 and TRBJ2-1, reads DSGVTQTPKHLITATGQRVTLRCSPRSGDLSVYWYQQSLDQGLQFLIQYYNGEERAKGNILERFSAQQFPDLHSELNLSSLELGDSALYFCASSGRAGDNEQFFGPGTRLTVL.